This T cell receptor (beta chain) was identified during a study of intratumoral heterogeneity in liver cancer. At the level of the study: Most patients were male, with a median age of around 58 years.

Generated by immunoSEQ multiplex PCR, the TCRdb table keeps only in-frame clones and is missing some. This sample has around 6,400 clones, with approximately 60% found just once. Trimming shortened V by 4 bases and J by 3 bases, and 10 bases separated the two germline ends. This CDR3 region has 13 residues. Germline CDR1 and CDR2: LGHDT and YNNKEL (reference sequence). Tumour samples came from separate, distinct regions of the hepatocellular carcinoma nodule. This clone was recorded a few times. The V and J genes are TRBV3-1 (or the pseudogene TRBV3-2) and TRBJ2-7, with no clear D. The sample in question was tumor tissue, obtained before any cancer treatment. The source of this sequence is a man between 65 and 79 years old with hepatocellular carcinoma. CDR3 sequence: CASSRTLYYEQYF. CDR3 DNA sequence: TGTGCCAGCAGCCGCACCTTATACTACGAGCAGTACTTC.